This T cell receptor (beta chain) was identified in a study of T cells in localized non-small cell lung cancer. Notes on the study in general: Increased T cell density in blood showed an association with longer overall survival. Uninvolved adjacent lung showed higher T cell clonality than tumor. Median detection of top 100 tumor clones in adjacent lung was around 60 clones.

Worth noting for this clone: As yet, its antigen is unknown.

Germline assignment: CDR1 LGHNT and CDR2 FRNRAP. The CDR3 has 12 residues. The V and J ends lost 2 bases and 6 bases respectively, with 5 bases between them. TCRdb's copy holds only in-frame clones and misses some; the assay was immunoSEQ multiplex PCR. Among under 100,000 clones, about 88% were seen once, and the ten largest hold roughly 20%. This sequence originates from a woman aged 35 to 69 with stage I squamous cell lung carcinoma. This chain connects TRBV12-5 to TRBJ1-5; D gene uncertain. Specimen: peripheral blood, collected before any cancer treatment. The CDR3 here is CASGLPPQPQHF. The CDR3 region has the DNA TGTGCTAGTGGTTTGCCCCCTCAGCCCCAGCATTTT.